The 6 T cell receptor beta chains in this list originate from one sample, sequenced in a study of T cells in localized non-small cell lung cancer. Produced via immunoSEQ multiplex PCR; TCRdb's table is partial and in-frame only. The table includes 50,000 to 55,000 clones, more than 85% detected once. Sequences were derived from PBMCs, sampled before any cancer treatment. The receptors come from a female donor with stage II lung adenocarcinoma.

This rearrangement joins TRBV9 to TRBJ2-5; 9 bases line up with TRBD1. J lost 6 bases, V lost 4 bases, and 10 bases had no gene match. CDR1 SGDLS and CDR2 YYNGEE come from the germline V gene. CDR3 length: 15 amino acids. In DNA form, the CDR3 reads TGTGCCAGCAGCTTACGGACAGGGGATGGGCAGACCCAGTACTTC. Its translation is CASSLRTGDGQTQYF.

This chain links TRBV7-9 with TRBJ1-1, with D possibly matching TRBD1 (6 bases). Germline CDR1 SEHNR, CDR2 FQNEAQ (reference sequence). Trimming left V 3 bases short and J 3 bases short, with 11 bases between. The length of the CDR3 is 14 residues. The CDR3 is CASSLGASDTEAFF. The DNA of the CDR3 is TGTGCCAGCAGCTTGGGGGCGTCCGACACTGAAGCTTTCTTT.

The CDR3 loop reads CASSYSGSEAFF. CDR3 DNA sequence: TGTGCCAGCAGTTATTCTGGGAGTGAAGCTTTCTTT. The rearrangement joins TRBV6-6 to TRBJ1-1; D is uncertain. Looked up from germline, CDR1 is MNHNY and CDR2 is SVGAGI (reference sequence). This CDR3 contains 12 residues. The V end lost 3 bases, the J end lost 7 bases, and 9 bases lay between the germline ends.

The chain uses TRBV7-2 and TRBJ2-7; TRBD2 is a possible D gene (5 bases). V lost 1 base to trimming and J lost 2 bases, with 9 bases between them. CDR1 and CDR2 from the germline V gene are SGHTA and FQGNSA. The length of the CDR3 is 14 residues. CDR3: CASSLDWGAYEQYF. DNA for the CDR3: TGTGCCAGCAGCTTAGATTGGGGAGCCTACGAGCAGTACTTC.

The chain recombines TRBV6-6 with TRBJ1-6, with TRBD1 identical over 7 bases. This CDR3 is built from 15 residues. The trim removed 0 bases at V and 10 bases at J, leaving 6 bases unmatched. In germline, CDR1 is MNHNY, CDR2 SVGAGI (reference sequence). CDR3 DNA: TGTGCCAGCAGTTACTCGGCAGGGGGGATATCACCCCTCCACTTT. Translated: CASSYSAGGISPLHF.

The CDR3 is CASSLGPTGYTF. Written as DNA, the CDR3 is TGTGCCAGCAGCTTGGGGCCCACGGGCTACACCTTC. The gene calls are TRBV5-6 and TRBJ1-2; D ambiguous. CDR3 size: 12 residues. V was trimmed by 0 bases and J by 8 bases, leaving 8 bases between them. Germline CDR1 is SGHDT and CDR2 is YYEEEE.